A single sample gave rise to the 30 T cell receptor beta chains below, sequenced in a study of yellow fever vaccine responses in identical twins. In TCRdb, the RT-PCR reads were re-called with MiXCR into one record per CDR3 protein. The sample carries approximately 20,000 distinct CDR3 sequences, roughly 78% recorded once. The sequenced sample was T cells from blood (PBMCs), unsorted or a sorted subset (not recorded which), obtained before or after yellow fever vaccination (not recorded which). Receptors were obtained from a woman between 18 and 29 years old who received the yellow fever vaccine.

The CDR3 coding sequence is TGTGCCAGCAGTTACCAAGGCCGCTGGTCTACTGGCTACACCTTC. Its protein is CASSYQGRWSTGYTF. This chain joins TRBV6-5 and TRBJ1-2, with D uncertain. The germline V and J ends were trimmed by 2 bases and 7 bases, with 17 bases remaining between them. The CDR3 is 15 residues long. Germline V CDR1 and CDR2: MNHEY, SVGAGI.

J is TRBJ1-4 and V is TRBV11-3; TRBD1 might be the D (6 bases). CDR1 and CDR2 from the germline V gene are SGHNT and YENEEA. The CDR3 is 15 residues long. Between the trimmed V and J ends, which lost 5 bases and 8 bases, there was a span of 18 bases. The CDR3 coding sequence is TGTGCCAGCAGCCCATCGGACAGCCGTAGGGAAAAACTGTTTTTT. Protein sequence: CASSPSDSRREKLFF.

This clonotype was seen once. The chain uses TRBV5-4 and TRBJ1-1, with TRBD1 matching over 8 bases. Germline V gene data show CDR1 as SGHNT and CDR2 as YYREEE (reference sequence). The V gene end was trimmed by 2 bases and the J gene end by 4 bases; junction bases not matched to a gene: 13. There are 17 residues in the CDR3. This chain's CDR3 is CASSFTGQGVVGTEAFF. CDR3 nucleotide sequence: TGTGCCAGCAGCTTTACTGGACAGGGCGTCGTGGGCACTGAAGCTTTCTTT.

This rearrangement joins TRBV19 to TRBJ2-6, with D perhaps matching TRBD2 (5 bases). The CDR3 runs to 16 residues. Trimming cost V 5 bases and J 2 bases, with 13 bases left between them. Germline lookup yields CDR1 LNHDA and CDR2 SQIVND (reference sequence). CDR3 sequence (DNA): TGTGCCAGTAGTGACGGCAGAGGGCCTGGGGCCAACGTCCTGACTTTC. Its protein is CASSDGRGPGANVLTF.

The rearrangement links TRBV7-6 to TRBJ2-5, with D perhaps TRBD1 or TRBD2 (5 bases each). The CDR3 has 14 residues. V lost 5 bases and J 7 bases, leaving 17 bases between the germline ends. Germline values: CDR1 SGHVS, CDR2 FNYEAQ. Here the CDR3 reads CASSPAEGTGTQYF. CDR3 DNA sequence: TGTGCCAGCAGCCCCGCAGAGGGCACAGGGACCCAGTACTTC.

J is TRBJ2-1 and V is TRBV4-1; 9 bases align to TRBD2. Germline loops: CDR1 MGHRA, CDR2 YSYEKL. The ends lost 2 bases at V and 4 bases at J; junction bases unmatched: 6. This CDR3 has 16 residues. The DNA for the CDR3 is TGCGCCAGCAGCCAACTAGCGGGGACCAAGTACAATGAGCAGTTCTTC. Translation gives CASSQLAGTKYNEQFF.

The V call is TRBV3-1, the J call TRBJ1-2; no clear D. The length of the CDR3 is 19 residues. From germline, CDR1 is LGHDT and CDR2 YNNKEL (reference sequence). Trimming took off 3 bases at V and 5 bases at J, with 28 bases between the two ends. CDR3 DNA: TGTGCCAGCAGCCAGGGCGAGGTGACTATGACCTCGCCACTATATGGCTACACCTTC. Translated: CASSQGEVTMTSPLYGYTF.

This sequence joins TRBV20-1 and TRBJ1-1; D gene ambiguous. Trimming took 3 bases from V and 6 from J, leaving 5 bases between them. CDR3 length: 10 residues. In germline, CDR1 is DFQATT, CDR2 SNEGSKA (reference sequence). CDR3 bases: TGCAGTGCTAGGGTGTCTGAAGCTTTCTTT. Amino acids: CSARVSEAFF.

The J gene is TRBJ2-3, the V gene TRBV2; possible D gene TRBD2, 6 bases. Germline V gene sequence: CDR1 SNHLY, CDR2 FYNNEI. The V and J ends lost 3 bases and 2 bases respectively, with 15 bases between them. The CDR3 totals 16 residues. CDR3 DNA sequence: TGTGCCAGCAGTGACAGCCCAGGGAGGAACACAGATACGCAGTATTTT. Translation gives CASSDSPGRNTDTQYF. Based on the CDR3 plus reference TRBV2 and TRBJ2-3, the full variable domain is EPEVTQTPSHQVTQMGQEVILRCVPISNHLYFYWYRQILGQKVEFLVSFYNNEISEKSEIFDDQFSVERPDGSNFTLKIRSTKLEDSAMYFCASSDSPGRNTDTQYFGPGTRLTVL.

This clonotype showed up just once. The junction departs from the called germline gene at one end, perhaps through a read error. The V gene is TRBV6-2 or TRBV6-3, the J gene TRBJ2-4; possible D gene TRBD2, 7 bases. The V gene's germline CDR1 is MNHEY and CDR2 SVGEGT. This CDR3 has 19 residues. CDR3 in amino acids: CASSYSRIGRGAVKNIQYF. CDR3 in DNA: TGTGCCAGCAGTTACTCGAGAATTGGTCGGGGGGCAGTCAAAAACATTCAATACTTC.

V usage is TRBV2 and J usage is TRBJ1-5; tentatively, D is TRBD1 (6 bases). V lost 4 bases and J lost 1, with 14 bases in between. Germline V lookup: CDR1 SNHLY, CDR2 FYNNEI. CDR3 length: 16 amino acids. CDR3 protein: CASSGIRGRSNQPQHF. The DNA for the CDR3 is TGTGCCAGCAGTGGGATCAGGGGCAGAAGCAATCAGCCCCAGCATTTT.

The chain combines TRBV3-1 with TRBJ2-1, with 8 bases identical to TRBD2. Germline trimming cut 3 bases from V and 4 bases from J; bases unmatched to any gene: 14. This CDR3 comprises 18 residues. Germline CDR1 is LGHDT and CDR2 is YNNKEL (reference sequence). CDR3 nucleotides: TGTGCCAGCAGCCAGTCGACTCTGGCGGGAGGCTTGTACAATGAGCAGTTCTTC. This gives the protein CASSQSTLAGGLYNEQFF.

This clonotype was seen a few times. The chain has TRBV24-1 and TRBJ2-1; D tentatively fits TRBD1 or TRBD2 (5 bases each). V gave up 3 bases and J gave up 8 bases, with 16 bases separating them. This CDR3 spans 15 amino acids. Per the germline V gene, CDR1 is KGHDR and CDR2 is SFDVKD. The CDR3 bases are TGTGCCACCAGTGATCCCGGGACCGTAGTCGATGAGCAGTTCTTC. Encoded protein: CATSDPGTVVDEQFF.

V usage is TRBV7-2 and J usage is TRBJ2-1; D remains ambiguous. The CDR3 spans 15 residues. V was cut by 0 bases and J by 0 bases, with 6 bases left in between. Germline loops: CDR1 SGHTA, CDR2 FQGNSA. In DNA form, the CDR3 reads TGTGCCAGCAGCTTAGCGTGGACCTCCTACAATGAGCAGTTCTTC. Translation: CASSLAWTSYNEQFF.

V is TRBV11-1 and J is TRBJ2-5; D may be TRBD1 (6 bases). This CDR3 contains 13 residues. CDR1 SGHAT and CDR2 FQDESV come from the germline V gene (reference sequence). With 3 bases removed from V and 5 bases from J, the gap between germline ends came to 10 bases. Written as DNA, the CDR3 is TGTGCCAGCAGCTTGGTAACAGGGGAGACCCAGTACTTC. This codes for CASSLVTGETQYF. Combining the CDR3 with reference TRBV11-1 and TRBJ2-5 gives the whole variable domain EAEVAQSPRYKITEKSQAVAFWCDPISGHATLYWYRQILGQGPELLVQFQDESVVDDSQLPKDRFSAERLKGVDSTLKIQPAELGDSAMYLCASSLVTGETQYFGPGTRLLVL.

This clonotype has only one observation. The J gene is TRBJ2-7, the V gene TRBV6-1; 7 bases match TRBD1. V lost 5 bases and J lost 5; bases outside the gene matches: 9. Germline CDR1 and CDR2: MNHNS and SASEGT. The CDR3 runs to 14 residues. CDR3 sequence: CASSRRTGDHEQYV. The CDR3 nucleotides are TGTGCCAGCAGTAGAAGAACAGGGGACCACGAGCAGTACGTC.

V and J are TRBV2 and TRBJ2-3; D not resolved. From germline, CDR1 is SNHLY and CDR2 FYNNEI. CDR3 size: 13 residues. Trimming pared 5 bases from V and 4 bases from J, leaving 10 bases between. The CDR3 reads CASSRLEADTQYF. The CDR3 region has the DNA TGTGCCAGCAGTCGGCTAGAGGCAGATACGCAGTATTTT.

Only a few counts were recorded for this clonotype. The rearrangement joins TRBV6-1 to TRBJ2-2, with 10 bases that match TRBD1. V gave up 3 bases and J gave up 7 bases; unmatched junction bases: 5. Germline CDR1 MNHNS, CDR2 SASEGT. This CDR3 region has 15 residues. The CDR3, as DNA: TGTGCCAGCAGTGAGCAGACAGGGGGCGTCGGGGAGCTGTTTTTT. This translates into CASSEQTGGVGELFF.

V usage is TRBV11-1 and J usage is TRBJ1-5; D is ambiguous. Deletions cut 5 bases from V and 4 bases from J, with 6 bases between. CDR3 length: 12 amino acids. Per germline, CDR1 SGHAT and CDR2 FQDESV (reference sequence). Written as DNA, the CDR3 is TGTGCCAGCAGCCTATGGAATCAGCCCCAGCATTTT. This encodes CASSLWNQPQHF.

V gene TRBV11-1 combines with J gene TRBJ1-5, with 8 nucleotides matching TRBD1. Unmatched junction bases numbered 1, after V lost 3 bases and J lost 9 bases. CDR1 SGHAT and CDR2 FQDESV come from the germline V gene (reference sequence). This CDR3 spans 12 amino acids. CDR3 amino acids: CASSFDRGPQHF. The CDR3, as DNA: TGTGCCAGCAGCTTCGACAGGGGGCCCCAGCATTTT.

The CDR3 reads CASSQESAGGFDEQYF. The CDR3 DNA is TGTGCCAGCAGCCAGGAATCAGCGGGAGGGTTCGACGAGCAGTACTTC. The gene calls are TRBV5-5 and TRBJ2-7, with 10 bases identical to TRBD2. V shed 4 bases and J 5 bases; nucleotides not matched to a gene: 12. The CDR3 sequence is 16 residues long. CDR1 and CDR2 from the germline V gene are SGHKS and YYEKEE (reference sequence).

The CDR3 sequence is CASKIGRGETQYF. As DNA, the CDR3 is TGTGCCAGCAAAATTGGGAGAGGGGAGACCCAGTACTTC. J is TRBJ2-5 and V is TRBV2, with a tentative D call TRBD2 (5 bases). Trimming cost V 7 bases and J 5 bases, with 14 bases left between them. CDR3 length equals 13 residues. CDR1 SNHLY and CDR2 FYNNEI come from the germline V gene.

This chain connects TRBV18 to TRBJ1-1, with D tentatively TRBD1 (5 bases). Per germline, CDR1 KGHSH and CDR2 LQKENI. The CDR3 is 15 amino acids. Trimming removed 6 bases from V and 1 base from J, with 15 bases in between. CDR3 sequence (DNA): TGTGCCAGCTCGCCGACCAGGGTTAAGAACACTGAAGCTTTCTTT. It codes for CASSPTRVKNTEAFF.

The gene calls are TRBV4-1 and TRBJ1-5; D is ambiguous. There are 16 residues in the CDR3. The germline V and J ends were trimmed by 1 base and 1 base, with 11 bases remaining between them. Germline V lookup: CDR1 MGHRA, CDR2 YSYEKL. In DNA, the CDR3 is TGCGCCAGCAGCCAAGGGGGAGCCTCAAGCAATCAGCCCCAGCATTTT. Protein: CASSQGGASSNQPQHF.

The chain uses TRBV7-6 and TRBJ1-6, with 8 positions matching TRBD1. Germline V lookup: CDR1 SGHVS, CDR2 FNYEAQ. This CDR3 spans 15 amino acids. The ends lost 7 bases at V and 6 bases at J; junction bases unmatched: 8. The CDR3, as DNA: TGTGCCAGCACAAGGGGGACAGGCTTTAATTCACCCCTCCACTTT. Translation gives CASTRGTGFNSPLHF.

V gene TRBV29-1 combines with J gene TRBJ2-3, with D perhaps being TRBD1 or TRBD2 (5 bases each). Trimming took 5 bases from V and 0 from J, leaving 12 bases between them. CDR1 is SQVTM, CDR2 ANQGSEA, per germline. The CDR3 loop spans 14 amino acids. The CDR3 coding sequence is TGCAGCGTTAAAGGGACGTCTAGCACAGATACGCAGTATTTT. Protein sequence: CSVKGTSSTDTQYF.

The chain has TRBV2 and TRBJ1-4; 7 nucleotides match TRBD1. The CDR3 is 15 amino acids. CDR1 and CDR2 from the germline V gene are SNHLY and FYNNEI. V lost 5 bases to trimming and J lost 8 bases; unmatched junction nucleotides: 11. DNA for the CDR3: TGTGCCAGCAGTACCATACAGGGGAATCGGGAAAAACTGTTTTTT. This gives the protein CASSTIQGNREKLFF.

A remark on this clonotype: No conserved phenylalanine or tryptophan ends this CDR3, so it is likely a read error. The V and J genes are TRBV18 and TRBJ1-1; 9 bases match TRBD1. V shed 6 bases, J shed 2 bases, and the junction held 4 bases outside the gene matches. The CDR3 is 14 residues long. CDR1 is KGHSH, CDR2 LQKENI, per germline. The CDR3 reads CASSPGQGNTEAFL. The CDR3 DNA follows: TGTGCCAGCTCTCCGGGACAGGGCAACACTGAAGCTTTCCTT.

This clonotype occurred a few times. V and J are TRBV5-5 and TRBJ2-1; 13 bases agree with TRBD2. The CDR3 contains 16 residues. Germline CDR1 SGHKS, CDR2 YYEKEE (reference sequence). Trimming took 1 base from V and 7 from J; bases not matched to a gene: 5. The CDR3 loop reads CASSLPGTSGINEQFF. CDR3 bases: TGTGCCAGCAGCTTGCCCGGGACTAGCGGGATTAATGAGCAGTTCTTC.

This chain joins TRBV12-3 or TRBV12-4 and TRBJ2-4; maybe TRBD2 (6 bases). The CDR3 totals 15 residues. Deletions cut 6 bases from V and 3 bases from J, with 15 bases between. The CDR3 nucleotides read TGTGCCAGCAGCTGGGGGGTTTATGTCAAAAACATTCAGTACTTC. Its protein is CASSWGVYVKNIQYF.